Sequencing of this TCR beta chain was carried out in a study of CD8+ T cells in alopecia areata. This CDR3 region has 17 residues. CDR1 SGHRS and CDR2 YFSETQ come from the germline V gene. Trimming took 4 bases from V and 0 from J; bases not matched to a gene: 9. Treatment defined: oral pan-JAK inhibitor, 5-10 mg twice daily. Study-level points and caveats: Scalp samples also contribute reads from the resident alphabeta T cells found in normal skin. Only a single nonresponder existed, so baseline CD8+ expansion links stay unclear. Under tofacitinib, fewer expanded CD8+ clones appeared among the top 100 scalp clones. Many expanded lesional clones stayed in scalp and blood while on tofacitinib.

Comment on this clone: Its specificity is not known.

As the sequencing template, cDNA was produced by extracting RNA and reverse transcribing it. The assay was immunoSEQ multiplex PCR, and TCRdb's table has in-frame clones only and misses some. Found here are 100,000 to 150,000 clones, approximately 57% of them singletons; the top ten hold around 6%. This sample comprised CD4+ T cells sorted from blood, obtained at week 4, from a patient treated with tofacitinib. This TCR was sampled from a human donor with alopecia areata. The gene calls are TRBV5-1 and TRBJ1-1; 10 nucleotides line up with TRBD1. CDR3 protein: CASSRQPGQGMNTEAFF. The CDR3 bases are TGCGCCAGCAGCAGACAACCGGGACAGGGGATGAACACTGAAGCTTTCTTT.